This record concerns one T cell receptor (beta chain) sequence. These data originate in a study of blood T cell repertoires in COVID-19. About the study: Italy, Spain and the United States were the sources of the convalescent and acute COVID-19 samples.

The CDR3 sequence is 14 residues long. The V gene lost 4 bases and the J gene lost 6 bases, with 11 bases spanning the gap. The germline V gene has CDR1 KGHDR and CDR2 SFDVKD. Authors' analysis steps: Counts of nucleated cells, estimated from reference gene primer amplification, were obtained. The data were produced by immunoSEQ multiplex PCR, yet TCRdb's version contains in-frame clones alone and is incomplete. V, J and clone size were drawn from that table, and D and trimming were deduced from the DNA. The sample records roughly 98,000 clones, roughly four fifths being singletons. The sequencing input was peripheral blood. The chain links TRBV24-1 to TRBJ2-2; possible D gene TRBD1, 6 bases. The receptor was isolated from a human donor in a cohort sampled during active COVID-19. The CDR3 loop reads CATSEYRVPGELFF. For the CDR3, the DNA is TGTGCCACCAGTGAATACAGGGTCCCCGGGGAGCTGTTTTTT.